These 31 T cell receptor beta chains share one sample of origin, sequenced in a study of shared clonotypes between healthy human individuals. Sequencing used immunoSEQ multiplex PCR; TCRdb keeps in-frame clones, though not all of them. The table has approximately 2,000,000 clones, around 93% seen once. Sequenced sample: naive CD4+ T cells from PBMCs. Subset specified: CD45RA+ positively selected. Source of these receptors: a man younger than 35 in good health. Some clones in this sample may be carry-over from other donors' samples.

This chain uses TRBV9 with TRBJ2-3; D is possibly TRBD2 (6 bases). This CDR3 is built from 17 residues. Germline V gene data show CDR1 as SGDLS and CDR2 as YYNGEE. V lost 4 bases to trimming and J lost 3 bases, with 21 bases between them. CDR3 sequence: CASSPAVAGSGTDTQYF. DNA for the CDR3: TGTGCCAGCAGCCCAGCGGTTGCGGGGAGCGGTACAGATACGCAGTATTTT.

This rearrangement joins TRBV28 to TRBJ2-1, with 10 bases that match TRBD1. With 6 bases clipped from V and 3 bases from J, the junction kept 5 bases outside the gene matches. From germline, CDR1 is MDHEN and CDR2 SYDVKM. The length of the CDR3 is 15 residues. The chain's CDR3 is CASRGDRGRYNEQFF. CDR3 nucleotides: TGTGCCAGCAGGGGGGACAGGGGTCGCTACAATGAGCAGTTCTTC.

A word on this clone: The sample has other DNA sequences that encode this CDR3 too. The DNA for the CDR3 is TGTGCCAGCAGTGACTACGGCTATGGCTACACCTTC. Protein product: CASSDYGYGYTF. V gene TRBV6-1 combines with J gene TRBJ1-2; D remains ambiguous. The V gene lost 3 bases and the J gene lost 4 bases, with 6 bases spanning the gap. Germline-derived CDR1 and CDR2 are MNHNS and SASEGT. This CDR3 has 12 residues.

This sequence joins TRBV28 and TRBJ1-1; 12 bases are a match to TRBD1. The germline CDR1 and CDR2 sequences are MDHEN and SYDVKM. The length of the CDR3 is 15 residues. V dropped 0 bases and J dropped 6; count of bases not matched to a gene: 2. The CDR3 protein is CASSLWGQGAPEAFF. CDR3 sequence (DNA): TGTGCCAGCAGTTTATGGGGACAGGGGGCCCCTGAAGCTTTCTTT. The entire variable domain, with the rest obtained from reference TRBV28 and TRBJ1-1, is as follows: DVKVTQSSRYLVKRTGEKVFLECVQDMDHENMFWYRQDPGLGLRLIYFSYDVKMKEKGDIPEGYSVSREKKERFSLILESASTNQTSMYLCASSLWGQGAPEAFFGQGTRLTVV.

This chain connects TRBV27 to TRBJ2-5, with D uncertain. The CDR3 loop spans 15 amino acids. The V and J ends lost 5 bases and 0 bases respectively, with 13 bases between them. CDR1 and CDR2 from the germline V gene are MNHEY and SMNVEV (reference sequence). CDR3 in DNA: TGTGCCAGCAGTATCATAGTGGCGGACCAAGAGACCCAGTACTTC. It yields the protein CASSIIVADQETQYF.

The chain combines TRBV6-6 with TRBJ2-7; 8 bases fit TRBD1. From germline, CDR1 is MNHNY and CDR2 SVGAGI (reference sequence). The CDR3 is 13 residues long. J lost 7 bases, V lost 6 bases, and 8 bases had no gene match. CDR3 in DNA: TGTGCCAGCAGGATGGGACAGGAAGGGGAGCAGTACTTC. Translating it yields CASRMGQEGEQYF.

The chain links TRBV7-3 to TRBJ1-2; D is unresolved. The germline V gene has CDR1 SGHTA and CDR2 FQGTGA. This CDR3 has 13 amino acids. The germline V and J ends were trimmed by 4 bases and 8 bases, with 14 bases remaining between them. The CDR3 here is CASSSLPTEGYTF. CDR3 DNA: TGTGCCAGCAGCTCCCTCCCAACCGAGGGCTACACCTTC.

This rearrangement joins TRBV19 to TRBJ2-7; TRBD1 matches at 9 bases. This CDR3 comprises 17 residues. V was clipped by 3 bases and J by 4 bases; unmatched bases: 13. CDR1 LNHDA and CDR2 SQIVND come from the germline V gene (reference sequence). CDR3 sequence reads: CASSIPMRQGDYYEQYF. CDR3 DNA sequence: TGTGCCAGTAGTATCCCGATGAGACAGGGGGACTATTACGAGCAGTACTTC.

J is TRBJ2-3 and V is TRBV5-1; 10 bases agree with TRBD2. The V gene end was trimmed by 7 bases and the J gene end by 6 bases; junction bases not matched to a gene: 14. In germline, CDR1 is SGHRS, CDR2 YFSETQ. The CDR3 sequence is 16 residues long. CDR3 coding DNA: TGCGCCAGCCAGCGGGAGGGAGGGGCGGTCCGGGATACGCAGTATTTT. Translated, it gives CASQREGGAVRDTQYF.

The chain uses TRBV7-2 and TRBJ1-1; TRBD1 is a possible D gene (5 bases). V dropped 5 bases and J dropped 0 bases, with 10 bases sitting between them. CDR3 size: 14 residues. The germline gives CDR1 SGHTA, CDR2 FQGNSA. In nucleotides, the CDR3 is TGTGCCAGCAGCCGGGACGGGATGAACACTGAAGCTTTCTTT. Amino acid sequence: CASSRDGMNTEAFF. Supplemented by reference TRBV7-2 and TRBJ1-1, the full variable domain reads GAGVSQSPSNKVTEKGKDVELRCDPISGHTALYWYRQSLGQGLEFLIYFQGNSAPDKSGLPSDRFSAERTGGSVSTLTIQRTQQEDSAVYLCASSRDGMNTEAFFGQGTRLTVV.

The chain carries TRBV27 and TRBJ2-7, with D hard to call. The CDR3 contains 15 residues. V was shortened by 6 bases and J by 3 bases, with 18 bases between the two germline ends. CDR1 MNHEY and CDR2 SMNVEV come from the germline V gene (reference sequence). The CDR3 nucleotides read TGTGCCAGCAGCCGCACCACCCACAGTAGCTACGAGCAGTACTTC. Amino acids: CASSRTTHSSYEQYF.

Concerning this clone itself: The junction departs from the called germline gene at one end, perhaps through a read error. This chain uses TRBV7-2 with TRBJ2-7; TRBD2 matches 7 bases. The CDR3 extends over 15 amino acids. CDR1 and CDR2 from the germline V gene are SGHTA and FQGNSA. The CDR3 sequence is CASSRGASGAYGQYF. The DNA of the CDR3 is TGTGCCAGCAGCCGCGGGGCTAGCGGTGCCTACGGGCAGTACTTC.

The chain recombines TRBV5-1 with TRBJ2-3; D is perhaps TRBD1 (6 bases). This CDR3 is built from 14 residues. The germline V and J ends were trimmed by 4 bases and 2 bases, with 11 bases remaining between them. Germline V gene sequence: CDR1 SGHRS, CDR2 YFSETQ. Here the CDR3 DNA reads TGCGCCAGCAGCCAGGGACACTTCACAGATACGCAGTATTTT. Its translation is CASSQGHFTDTQYF.

Turning to this clone: Additional DNA sequences in this sample encode the identical CDR3. The V call is TRBV18, the J call TRBJ1-1; 7 nucleotides line up with TRBD1. The V gene's germline CDR1 is KGHSH and CDR2 LQKENI. With 0 bases clipped from V and 2 bases from J, the junction kept 3 bases outside the gene matches. The CDR3 consists of 15 residues. CDR3 DNA sequence: TGTGCCAGCTCACCACCGGGACAGAGAAACACTGAAGCTTTCTTT. It codes for CASSPPGQRNTEAFF.

V and J are TRBV5-1 and TRBJ2-7; 8 nucleotides agree with TRBD1. The J segment lost 2 bases and the V segment lost 6 bases, leaving 13 bases of the junction unmatched. The CDR3 covers 16 residues. CDR1 SGHRS and CDR2 YFSETQ come from the germline V gene. CDR3 sequence reads: CASTDQRQGATYEQYF. The CDR3 coding sequence is TGCGCCAGCACCGATCAACGGCAGGGGGCGACCTACGAGCAGTACTTC.

CDR3 nucleotide sequence: TGTGCCAGCAGCGATCGAGAGCGGGCCACAGATACGCAGTATTTT. It yields the protein CASSDRERATDTQYF. V usage is TRBV11-2 and J usage is TRBJ2-3; a weak D match, TRBD2 (6 bases). CDR3 length: 15 amino acids. The germline CDR1 and CDR2 sequences are SGHAT and FQNNGV. Trimming removed 5 bases at V and 2 bases at J, with 14 bases between. Filled out from reference TRBV11-2 and TRBJ2-3, the complete variable domain reads EAGVAQSPRYKIIEKRQSVAFWCNPISGHATLYWYQQILGQGPKLLIQFQNNGVVDDSQLPKDRFSAERLKGVDSTLKIQPAKLEDSAVYLCASSDRERATDTQYFGPGTRLTVL.

The chain couples TRBV7-9 to TRBJ2-1, with 7 bases fitting TRBD1. The ends lost 3 bases at V and 7 bases at J; junction bases unmatched: 6. The CDR3 spans 14 residues. Germline CDR1 is SEHNR and CDR2 is FQNEAQ (reference sequence). CDR3 amino acids: CASSFRQGENEQFF. The CDR3 region has the DNA TGTGCCAGCAGCTTCCGACAGGGTGAAAATGAGCAGTTCTTC.

This clone was seen only once. The chain joins TRBV28 to TRBJ1-5, with D possibly TRBD1 on 6 matching bases. Germline CDR1 reads MDHEN; CDR2 reads SYDVKM. V was clipped by 6 bases and J by 5 bases, with 17 bases between them. There are 15 residues in the CDR3. DNA for the CDR3: TGTGCCAGCAGCTTAGGGGGGGGGAGGCATCAGCCCCAGCATTTT. It is translated as CASSLGGGRHQPQHF. Based on the CDR3 plus reference TRBV28 and TRBJ1-5, the full variable domain is DVKVTQSSRYLVKRTGEKVFLECVQDMDHENMFWYRQDPGLGLRLIYFSYDVKMKEKGDIPEGYSVSREKKERFSLILESASTNQTSMYLCASSLGGGRHQPQHFGDGTRLSIL.

The V gene is TRBV9, the J gene TRBJ2-3, with TRBD1 as a possible D gene (6 bases). There are 16 residues in the CDR3. Per germline, CDR1 SGDLS and CDR2 YYNGEE. V shed 0 bases and J shed 3 bases, with 14 bases lying between them. This CDR3 is CASSVGIGGGTDTQYF. In nucleotides, the CDR3 is TGTGCCAGCAGCGTAGGTATAGGGGGTGGAACAGATACGCAGTATTTT.

The sample holds a few counts of this clone. The chain has TRBV6-1 and TRBJ1-2, with 7 bases fitting TRBD1. The germline gives CDR1 MNHNS, CDR2 SASEGT. J gave up 5 bases and V 6 bases, and 9 bases lay outside the gene matches. The CDR3 covers 14 residues. Here the CDR3 DNA reads TGTGCCAGCAGCAAGCCCGACAGGGCTTATGGCTACACCTTC. Its protein product is CASSKPDRAYGYTF.

This chain connects TRBV13 to TRBJ2-7, with 7 nucleotides matching TRBD2. This CDR3 spans 15 amino acids. The germline V gene encodes CDR1 PRHDT and CDR2 FYEKMQ (reference sequence). V was clipped by 5 bases and J by 7 bases; unmatched bases: 14. Here the CDR3 reads CASSPPECGRKEQYF. The CDR3 nucleotides are TGTGCCAGCAGCCCTCCCGAGTGCGGGAGAAAGGAGCAGTACTTC.

The chain employs TRBV7-8 and TRBJ1-5, with TRBD1 identical over 9 bases. The ends lost 4 bases at V and 8 bases at J; junction bases unmatched: 6. The CDR3 covers 14 residues. Germline V lookup: CDR1 SGHVS, CDR2 FQNEAQ. CDR3 amino acids: CASSSLDRGKPQHF. The CDR3 nucleotides read TGTGCCAGCAGCTCCCTGGACAGGGGTAAGCCCCAGCATTTT.

A note on this clone: The same CDR3 also results from other DNA sequences found in this sample. The V call is TRBV7-2, the J call TRBJ2-7, with TRBD2 matching over 10 bases. The V gene's germline CDR1 is SGHTA and CDR2 FQGNSA. The CDR3 runs to 15 residues. Germline trimming cut 3 bases from V and 2 bases from J; bases unmatched to any gene: 4. The CDR3 region has the DNA TGTGCCAGCAGCTTGAGGACTAGCGGAACCTACGAGCAGTACTTC. Residues: CASSLRTSGTYEQYF.

The genes are TRBV28 and TRBJ2-4; D is possibly TRBD1 or TRBD2 (6 bases each). The germline V and J ends were trimmed by 2 bases and 0 bases, with 17 bases remaining between them. The germline V gene encodes CDR1 MDHEN and CDR2 SYDVKM. This CDR3 has 18 amino acids. CDR3 bases: TGTGCCAGCAGTTTAGGGGGGACACTCCCGCTAGCCAAAAACATTCAGTACTTC. Translated, it gives CASSLGGTLPLAKNIQYF.

The V and J genes are TRBV29-1 and TRBJ2-7; D possibly corresponds to TRBD2 (7 bases). The CDR3 consists of 14 residues. Germline V gene data show CDR1 as SQVTM and CDR2 as ANQGSEA. V gave up 8 bases and J gave up 6 bases, with 23 bases separating them. The CDR3 sequence: CSFLLPEGGPEQYF. CDR3 DNA: TGCAGCTTCCTTCTCCCGGAGGGGGGGCCCGAGCAGTACTTC.

Points on this clone: Within the sample, other DNA sequences also encode this same CDR3. V is TRBV7-3 and J is TRBJ2-1; 8 bases map to TRBD1. The V gene end was trimmed by 5 bases and the J gene end by 9 bases; junction bases not matched to a gene: 0. CDR1 is SGHTA and CDR2 is FQGTGA in the germline V gene. CDR3 size: 11 residues. This CDR3 reads CASSTGGEQFF. CDR3 in DNA: TGTGCCAGCAGCACAGGGGGTGAGCAGTTCTTC.

The rearrangement joins TRBV6-4 to TRBJ1-2, with D possibly TRBD1 on 5 matching bases. V was cut by 0 bases and J by 6 bases, with 8 bases left in between. CDR1 MRHNA and CDR2 SNTAGT come from the germline V gene. The CDR3 has 13 residues. In DNA, the CDR3 is TGTGCCAGCAGTGACTCATGGGGGAATGGCTACACCTTC. Translation gives CASSDSWGNGYTF.

This rearrangement joins TRBV28 to TRBJ2-3, with 11 bases that match TRBD2. Per germline, CDR1 MDHEN and CDR2 SYDVKM. This CDR3 has 16 amino acids. With 4 bases clipped from V and 4 bases from J, the junction kept 7 bases outside the gene matches. This chain's CDR3 is CASSSGLAGGSDTQYF. Written as DNA, the CDR3 is TGTGCCAGCAGTTCCGGGCTAGCGGGAGGATCAGATACGCAGTATTTT.

CDR3 amino acids: CASSDSGGGSYEQYF. CDR3 DNA: TGTGCCAGCAGTGATTCCGGGGGAGGCTCCTACGAGCAGTACTTC. The V call is TRBV25-1, the J call TRBJ2-7, with D maybe TRBD2 (6 bases). Germline values: CDR1 MGHDK, CDR2 SYGVNS. CDR3 size: 15 residues. V was trimmed by 3 bases and J by 0 bases, leaving 12 bases between them.

The table lists this clone with a count of one. The chain combines TRBV5-1 with TRBJ2-3; 12 nucleotides match TRBD2. Germline lookup yields CDR1 SGHRS and CDR2 YFSETQ. The junction had 12 bases not matched to a gene; V was cut back by 0 bases and J by 4 bases. The CDR3 length is 19 residues. The CDR3 protein is CASSLDASGRALLSDTQYF. For the CDR3, the DNA is TGCGCCAGCAGCTTGGATGCTAGCGGGAGGGCCCTGCTGTCAGATACGCAGTATTTT.

In nucleotides, the CDR3 is TGTGCCAGCAGCTTAACCGGGTCGCGGGGAAACACCATATATTTT. As protein: CASSLTGSRGNTIYF. The chain carries TRBV5-4 and TRBJ1-3; no reliable D call. V shed 2 bases and J shed 4 bases, with 13 bases lying between them. Germline CDR1 and CDR2: SGHNT and YYREEE (reference sequence). The CDR3 consists of 15 residues.